This TCR beta chain was observed in a study of esophageal squamous cell carcinoma under preoperative chemotherapy. Concerning this clonotype itself: Its antigen is not identified. An end of the junction does not agree with germline; a read error may underlie this.

Time point here: before preoperative PTX-NDP chemotherapy. Before surgery, patients were given preoperative paclitaxel-nedaplatin chemotherapy. Study conclusions and caveats: After paclitaxel-nedaplatin, abundant clones were more likely to contract than amplify. Chemotherapy was followed by significantly higher TCR diversity in peripheral T cells only, not tumor-infiltrating lymphocytes.

Using its own MiXCR run on the PCR reads, TCRdb lists one record per CDR3 protein. The sample carries fewer than 16,000 distinct CDR3 sequences, 60% recorded once. This material was obtained from a patient given preoperative chemotherapy. The receptor comes from a human donor with esophageal squamous cell carcinoma. The donor label of this sample is uncertain.

The chain's CDR3 is CARGRGSGGEETQYF. CDR3 sequence (DNA): TGTGCCAGGGGGCGGGGGAGCGGGGGGGAAGAGACCCAGTACTTT. The rearrangement uses TRBV6-1 and TRBJ2-3; 10 nucleotides match TRBD2. The CDR3 has 15 amino acids. The germline V gene encodes CDR1 MNHNS and CDR2 SASEGT.